Listed here are 14 T cell receptor beta chains from one sample, sequenced in a study of blood T cell repertoires in COVID-19. Using immunoSEQ multiplex PCR, the repertoire was profiled, and TCRdb retains in-frame clones only, with some absent. The sample lists hundreds of thousands of clones, around 91% seen once, with 1.1% in the top ten. The sample taken for sequencing was PBMCs or T cells enriched from blood (not recorded which). These receptors came from a man aged 25-40 years who had recovered from COVID-19.

V usage is TRBV3-1 (or the pseudogene TRBV3-2) and J usage is TRBJ1-2; D remains ambiguous. Germline loops: CDR1 LGHDT, CDR2 YNNKEL (reference sequence). The CDR3 extends over 11 amino acids. The V end lost 0 bases, the J end lost 8 bases, and 4 bases lay between the germline ends. CDR3 region: CASSQDQGYTF. The CDR3 bases are TGTGCCAGCAGCCAAGATCAGGGCTACACCTTC.

The chain links TRBV6-2 or TRBV6-3 to TRBJ2-7; 8 nucleotides line up with TRBD2. The CDR3 has 14 residues. The junction had 5 bases not matched to a gene; V was cut back by 5 bases and J by 2 bases. Germline CDR1 MNHEY, CDR2 SVGEGT. CDR3 DNA sequence: TGTGCCAGCAGTAACCCAGCGGGAGCCTACGAGCAGTACTTC. It specifies CASSNPAGAYEQYF.

The chain couples TRBV3-1 (or the pseudogene TRBV3-2) to TRBJ2-2, with D hard to call. V was shortened by 4 bases and J by 4 bases, with 10 bases between the two germline ends. This CDR3 contains 14 residues. CDR1 and CDR2 from the germline V gene are LGHDT and YNNKEL (reference sequence). The CDR3 DNA follows: TGTGCCAGCAGCCCCATGCATAGCACCGGGGAGCTGTTTTTT. It is translated as CASSPMHSTGELFF.

The CDR3 reads CASSLTRGQGYEQYF. The CDR3, as DNA: TGCGCCAGCAGCTTAACAAGGGGGCAGGGCTACGAGCAGTACTTC. The V call is TRBV4-1, the J call TRBJ2-7, with 7 bases matching TRBD1. The CDR3 is 15 residues long. CDR1 is MGHRA and CDR2 is YSYEKL in the germline V gene. V lost 5 bases, J lost 3 bases, and 10 bases stayed unmatched.

The chain uses TRBV5-5 and TRBJ1-2; D uncertain. Germline CDR1 is SGHKS and CDR2 is YYEKEE (reference sequence). This CDR3 region has 11 residues. V lost 3 bases and J lost 4, with 4 bases in between. CDR3 residues: CASSSLYGYTF. CDR3 DNA sequence: TGTGCCAGCAGCTCTCTCTATGGCTACACCTTC.

The rearrangement uses TRBV28 and TRBJ2-7; 8 bases are shared with TRBD1. This CDR3 has 13 residues. Germline V gene data show CDR1 as MDHEN and CDR2 as SYDVKM. V was clipped by 6 bases and J by 5 bases; unmatched bases: 6. The CDR3: CASSPRDRHEQYF. The CDR3 nucleotides read TGTGCCAGCAGCCCGAGGGACAGGCACGAGCAGTACTTC.

The chain is built from TRBV24-1 and TRBJ2-2, with 9 bases that match TRBD1. CDR1 is KGHDR and CDR2 is SFDVKD in the germline V gene. The CDR3 extends over 15 amino acids. V gave up 6 bases and J gave up 5 bases; unmatched junction bases: 6. The CDR3 region has the DNA TGTGCCACCAGTCGGGACAGGGTAGGAACCGGGGAGCTGTTTTTT. It translates to CATSRDRVGTGELFF.

The chain recombines TRBV6-5 with TRBJ2-7; the match to TRBD1 covers 10 bases. The germline CDR1 and CDR2 sequences are MNHEY and SVGAGI. V was clipped by 1 base and J by 2 bases; unmatched bases: 5. The CDR3 has 16 residues. In DNA, the CDR3 is TGTGCCAGCAGTTACTTGGGACAGGGGAAAACCTACGAGCAGTACTTC. Translation: CASSYLGQGKTYEQYF.

The CDR3 DNA reads TGTGCCAGCAGTTTCCTGGGGGAGGAAACTGGAGATACGCAGTATTTT. Translating it yields CASSFLGEETGDTQYF. V usage is TRBV27 and J usage is TRBJ2-3, with D maybe TRBD2 (6 bases). CDR1 and CDR2 from the germline V gene are MNHEY and SMNVEV (reference sequence). V lost 3 bases to trimming and J lost 5 bases, with 18 bases between them. The CDR3 spans 16 residues.

The J gene is TRBJ1-6, the V gene TRBV5-1; D ambiguous. CDR3 length equals 13 residues. CDR1 and CDR2 (germline): SGHRS, YFSETQ. V lost 0 bases, J lost 8 bases, and 6 bases lay in between. The CDR3 protein is CASSLGGDSPLHF. The CDR3 DNA is TGCGCCAGCAGCTTGGGGGGAGATTCACCCCTCCACTTT.

This rearrangement joins TRBV6-2 or TRBV6-3 to TRBJ2-2; 14 bases fit TRBD2. After removal of 2 bases from V and 3 bases from J, the junction contained 5 bases not matched to a gene. This CDR3 has 18 amino acids. Germline V gene data show CDR1 as MNHEY and CDR2 as SVGEGT. In DNA form, the CDR3 reads TGTGCCAGCAGTTACGCCAGACTAGCGGGAGGGGACACCGGGGAGCTGTTTTTT. Translated, it gives CASSYARLAGGDTGELFF.

The rearrangement links TRBV5-5 to TRBJ2-2, with 7 bases lining up with TRBD1. The ends lost 1 base at V and 2 bases at J; junction bases unmatched: 5. This CDR3 is 16 amino acids long. Germline assignment: CDR1 SGHKS and CDR2 YYEKEE (reference sequence). CDR3 loop: CASSLNTGANTGELFF. The CDR3 nucleotides read TGTGCCAGCAGCTTGAATACAGGGGCCAACACCGGGGAGCTGTTTTTT.

V and J are TRBV11-2 and TRBJ2-2; 11 nucleotides match TRBD1. The germline CDR1 and CDR2 sequences are SGHAT and FQNNGV. V gave up 4 bases and J gave up 3 bases; unmatched junction bases: 10. The CDR3 spans 18 residues. The CDR3 loop reads CASSSYPLGQGDTGELFF. The CDR3 DNA sequence: TGTGCCAGCAGCTCCTACCCTCTGGGACAGGGGGACACCGGGGAGCTGTTTTTT.

The chain's CDR3 is CAITSDNSYNEQFF. For the CDR3, the DNA is TGTGCCATCACAAGCGATAACTCCTACAATGAGCAGTTCTTC. V is TRBV10-3 and J is TRBJ2-1; no definite D call. Germline-derived CDR1 and CDR2 are ENHRY and SYGVKD. V lost 7 bases to trimming and J lost 0 bases, with 10 bases between them. CDR3 size: 14 residues.